The following is a T cell receptor (beta chain) sequence with its context. The antigen is undetermined. A much larger clone differs by one base, so this may be a read error. The sample belongs to a study of T cells in Graves' hyperthyroidism and ophthalmopathy. Whole-study results and caveats: Blood samples included most of the expanded thyroid clonotypes exceeding 0.001.

RNA transcripts provided the source from which TCR beta CDR3 regions were amplified. The TCR CDR3 first-round RT-PCR relied on the HTBI primer set. TCRdb fed the multiplex PCR reads into MiXCR, producing one record per CDR3 protein. Among hundreds of thousands of distinct CDR3 sequences listed, 35% were seen once. Germline V lookup: CDR1 MNHNS, CDR2 SASEGT. Trimming took off 1 base at V and 5 bases at J, with 5 bases between the two ends. The CDR3 has 13 residues. The receptor was isolated from a woman between 40 and 55 years old with Graves' hyperthyroidism. Sequencing input: blood. The chain recombines TRBV6-1 with TRBJ1-4; D not resolved. In DNA, the CDR3 is TGTGCCAGCAGTGAAGTGGGGAATGAAAAACTGTTTTTT. Its protein product is CASSEVGNEKLFF.